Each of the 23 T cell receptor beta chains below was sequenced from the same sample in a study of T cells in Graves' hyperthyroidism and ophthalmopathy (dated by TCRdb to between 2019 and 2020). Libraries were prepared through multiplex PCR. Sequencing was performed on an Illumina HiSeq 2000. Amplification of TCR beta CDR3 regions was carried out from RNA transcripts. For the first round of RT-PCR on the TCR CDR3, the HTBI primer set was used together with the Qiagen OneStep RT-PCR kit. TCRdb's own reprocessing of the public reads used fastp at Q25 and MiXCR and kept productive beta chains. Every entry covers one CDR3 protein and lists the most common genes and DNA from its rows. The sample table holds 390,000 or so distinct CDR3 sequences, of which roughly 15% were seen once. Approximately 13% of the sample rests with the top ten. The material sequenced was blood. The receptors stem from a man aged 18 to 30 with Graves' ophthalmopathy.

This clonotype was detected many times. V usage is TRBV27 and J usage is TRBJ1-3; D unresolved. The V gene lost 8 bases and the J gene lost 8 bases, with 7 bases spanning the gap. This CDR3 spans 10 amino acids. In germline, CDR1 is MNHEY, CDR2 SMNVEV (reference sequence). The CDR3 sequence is CASSVYTIYF. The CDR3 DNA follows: TGTGCCAGCTCCGTTTACACCATATATTTT.

CDR3 bases: TGTGCCTGGAGTTTTTCGGGACTAGCGGGGGGCAATGAGCAGTTCTTC. Translated, it gives CAWSFSGLAGGNEQFF. The chain has TRBV30 and TRBJ2-1; 15 nucleotides align to TRBD2. There are 16 residues in the CDR3. After removal of 2 bases from V and 6 bases from J, the junction contained 5 bases not matched to a gene. Germline V CDR1 and CDR2: GTSNPN, SVGIG (reference sequence).

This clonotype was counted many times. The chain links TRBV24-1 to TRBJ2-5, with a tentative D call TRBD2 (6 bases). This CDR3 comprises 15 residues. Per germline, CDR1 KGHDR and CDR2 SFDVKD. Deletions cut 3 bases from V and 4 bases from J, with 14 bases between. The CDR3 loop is CATSDPRLDPETQYF. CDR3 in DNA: TGTGCCACCAGTGATCCCCGACTAGATCCAGAGACCCAGTACTTC.

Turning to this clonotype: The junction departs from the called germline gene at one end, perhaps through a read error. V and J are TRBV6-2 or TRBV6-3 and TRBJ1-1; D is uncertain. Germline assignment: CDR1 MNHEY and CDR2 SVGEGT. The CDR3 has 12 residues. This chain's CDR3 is CASSYGLGARIF. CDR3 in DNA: TGTGCCAGCAGTTACGGGCTGGGTGCGCGAATCTTT.

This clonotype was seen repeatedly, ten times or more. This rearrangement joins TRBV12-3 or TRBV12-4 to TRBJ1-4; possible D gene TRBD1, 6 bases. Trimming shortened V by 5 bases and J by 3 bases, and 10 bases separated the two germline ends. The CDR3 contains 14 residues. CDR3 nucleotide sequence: TGTGCCAGCAGTACAGGGTGGGCTAATGAAAAACTGTTTTTT. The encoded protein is CASSTGWANEKLFF.

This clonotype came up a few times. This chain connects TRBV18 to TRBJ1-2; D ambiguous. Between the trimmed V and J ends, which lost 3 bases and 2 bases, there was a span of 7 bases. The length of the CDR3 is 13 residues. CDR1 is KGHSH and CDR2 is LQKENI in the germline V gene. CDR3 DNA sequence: TGTGCCAGCTCACCGAAACAGAACTATGGCTACACCTTC. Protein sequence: CASSPKQNYGYTF.

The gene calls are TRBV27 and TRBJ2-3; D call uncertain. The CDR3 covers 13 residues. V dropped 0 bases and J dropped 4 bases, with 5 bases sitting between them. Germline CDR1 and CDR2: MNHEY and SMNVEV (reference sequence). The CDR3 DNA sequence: TGTGCCAGCAGTTTATCTTGGGCAGATACGCAGTATTTT. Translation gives CASSLSWADTQYF.

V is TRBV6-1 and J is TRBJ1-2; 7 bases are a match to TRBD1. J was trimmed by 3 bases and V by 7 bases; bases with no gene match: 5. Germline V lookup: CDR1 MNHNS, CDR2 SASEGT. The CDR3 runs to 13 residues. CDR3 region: CASIPGTDYGYTF. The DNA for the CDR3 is TGTGCCAGCATTCCCGGGACAGACTATGGCTACACCTTC.

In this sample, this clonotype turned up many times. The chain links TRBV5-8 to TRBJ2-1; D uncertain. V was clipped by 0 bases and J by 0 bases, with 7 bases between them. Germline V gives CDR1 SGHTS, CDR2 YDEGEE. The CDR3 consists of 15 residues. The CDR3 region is CASSLGETSYNEQFF. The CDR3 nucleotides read TGTGCCAGCAGCTTGGGGGAAACCTCCTACAATGAGCAGTTCTTC. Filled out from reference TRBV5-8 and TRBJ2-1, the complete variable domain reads EAGVTQSPTHLIKTRGQQATLRCSPISGHTSVYWYQQALGLGLQFLLWYDEGEERNRGNFPPRFSGRQFPNYSSELNVNALELEDSALYLCASSLGETSYNEQFFGPGTRLTVL.

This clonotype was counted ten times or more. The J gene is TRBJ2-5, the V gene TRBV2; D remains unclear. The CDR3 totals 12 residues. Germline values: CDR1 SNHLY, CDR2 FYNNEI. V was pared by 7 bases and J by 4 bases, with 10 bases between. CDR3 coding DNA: TGTGCCAGCAAACAAGCAGGAGAGACCCAGTACTTC. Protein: CASKQAGETQYF.

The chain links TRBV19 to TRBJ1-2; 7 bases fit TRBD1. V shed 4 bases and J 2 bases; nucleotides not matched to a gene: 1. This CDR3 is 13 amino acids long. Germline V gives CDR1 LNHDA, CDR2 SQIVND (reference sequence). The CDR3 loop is CASSKDRNYGYTF. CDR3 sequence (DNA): TGTGCCAGTAGTAAGGACAGGAACTATGGCTACACCTTC.

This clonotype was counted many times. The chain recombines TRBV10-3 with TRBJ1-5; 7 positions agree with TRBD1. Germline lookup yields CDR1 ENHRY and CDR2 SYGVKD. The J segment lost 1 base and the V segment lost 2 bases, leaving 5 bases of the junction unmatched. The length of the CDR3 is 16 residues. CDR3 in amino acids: CAISEGTAVSNQPQHF. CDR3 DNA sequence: TGTGCCATCAGTGAGGGGACAGCTGTCAGCAATCAGCCCCAGCATTTT.

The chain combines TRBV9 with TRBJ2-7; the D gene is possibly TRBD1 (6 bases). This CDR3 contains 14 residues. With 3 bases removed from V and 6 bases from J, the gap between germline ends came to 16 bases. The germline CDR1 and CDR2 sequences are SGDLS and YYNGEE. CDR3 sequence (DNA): TGTGCCAGCAGCGCGTGGGACATCCTCGGCGAGCAGTACTTC. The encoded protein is CASSAWDILGEQYF.

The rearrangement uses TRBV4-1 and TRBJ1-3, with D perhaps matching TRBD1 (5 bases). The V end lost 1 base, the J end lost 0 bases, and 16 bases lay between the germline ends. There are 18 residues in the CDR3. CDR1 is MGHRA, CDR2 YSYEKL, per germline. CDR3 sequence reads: CASSQGGAEAFSGNTIYF. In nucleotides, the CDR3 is TGCGCCAGCAGCCAAGGAGGGGCCGAGGCTTTCTCTGGAAACACCATATATTTT.

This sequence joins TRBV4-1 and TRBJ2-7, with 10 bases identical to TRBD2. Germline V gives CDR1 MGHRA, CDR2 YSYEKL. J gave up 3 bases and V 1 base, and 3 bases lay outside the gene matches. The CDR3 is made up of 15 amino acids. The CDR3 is CASSQASGGGYEQYF. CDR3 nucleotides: TGCGCCAGCAGCCAAGCGAGCGGGGGGGGCTACGAGCAGTACTTC.

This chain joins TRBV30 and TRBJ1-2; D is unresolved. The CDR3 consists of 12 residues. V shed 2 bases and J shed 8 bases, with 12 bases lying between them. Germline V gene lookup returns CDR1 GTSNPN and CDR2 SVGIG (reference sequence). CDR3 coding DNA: TGTGCCTGGAGTAGAACCTTAAGGGGCTACACCTTC. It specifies CAWSRTLRGYTF.

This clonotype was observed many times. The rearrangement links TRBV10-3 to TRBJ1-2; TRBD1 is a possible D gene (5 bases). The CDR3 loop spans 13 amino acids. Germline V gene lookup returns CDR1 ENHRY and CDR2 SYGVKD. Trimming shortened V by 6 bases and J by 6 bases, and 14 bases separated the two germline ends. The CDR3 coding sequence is TGTGCCATCAGCCAGACAGTGGAGAATGGCTACACCTTC. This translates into CAISQTVENGYTF.

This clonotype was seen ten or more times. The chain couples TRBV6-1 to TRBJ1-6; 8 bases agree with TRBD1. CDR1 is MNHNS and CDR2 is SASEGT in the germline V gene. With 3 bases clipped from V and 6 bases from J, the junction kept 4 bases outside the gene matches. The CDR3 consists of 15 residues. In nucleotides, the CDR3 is TGTGCCAGCAGTGAGGCAGGGGGCGGTAATTCACCCCTCCACTTT. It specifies CASSEAGGGNSPLHF.

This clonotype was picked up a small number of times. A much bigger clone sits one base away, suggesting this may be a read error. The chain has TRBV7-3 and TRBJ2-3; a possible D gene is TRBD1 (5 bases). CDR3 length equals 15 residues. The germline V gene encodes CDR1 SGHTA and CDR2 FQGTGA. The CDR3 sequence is CASSLAPGGADAQYF. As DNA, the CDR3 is TGTGCCAGCAGCTTAGCACCCGGTGGGGCAGATGCGCAGTATTTT.

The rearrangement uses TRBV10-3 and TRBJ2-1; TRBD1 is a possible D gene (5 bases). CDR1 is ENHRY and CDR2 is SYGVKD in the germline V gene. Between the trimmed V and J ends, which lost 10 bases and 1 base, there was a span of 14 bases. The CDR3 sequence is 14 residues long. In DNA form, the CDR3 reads TGTGCCAGCAGGACAAGTGCTTCCTACAATGAGCAGTTCTTC. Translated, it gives CASRTSASYNEQFF.

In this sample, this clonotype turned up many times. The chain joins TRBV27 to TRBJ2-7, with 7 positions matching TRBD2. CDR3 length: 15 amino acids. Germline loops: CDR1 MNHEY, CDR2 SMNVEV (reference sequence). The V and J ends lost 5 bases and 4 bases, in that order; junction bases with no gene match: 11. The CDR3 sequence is CASSTSSGGTYEQYF. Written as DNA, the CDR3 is TGTGCCAGCAGTACCTCTAGCGGAGGTACTTACGAGCAGTACTTC.

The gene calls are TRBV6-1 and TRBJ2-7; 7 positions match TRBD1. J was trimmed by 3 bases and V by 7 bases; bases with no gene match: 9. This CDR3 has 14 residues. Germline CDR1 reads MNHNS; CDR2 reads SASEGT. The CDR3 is CASIDRETDYEQYF. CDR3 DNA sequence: TGTGCCAGCATTGACAGGGAGACTGACTACGAGCAGTACTTC.

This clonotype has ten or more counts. The CDR3: CASSANRGVENTIYF. CDR3 coding DNA: TGTGCCAGCAGCGCCAACAGGGGAGTTGAAAACACCATATATTTT. The gene calls are TRBV9 and TRBJ1-3; 7 nucleotides align to TRBD1. The CDR3 covers 15 residues. V shed 3 bases, J shed 6 bases, and the junction held 9 bases outside the gene matches. CDR1 SGDLS and CDR2 YYNGEE come from the germline V gene.